Reported below is one TCR beta chain. The antigen remains undetermined. This sample stems from a study of T cell responses to AZD1222 COVID-19 vaccine. Libraries were prepared by immunoSEQ multiplex PCR; TCRdb keeps only in-frame clonotypes and omits some of them. The sample records roughly 91,000 clones, roughly nine tenths being singletons. Study results and limitations: Spike-specific TCR repertoires showed rising breadth and depth after two AZD1222 doses. Along spike, vaccine-associated CD4 TCRs were found throughout, with dominance at 160-218 and 743-854. It should be noted that donors were predominantly white British and more often female, and clonal diversity was possibly underestimated.

Germline V gives CDR1 SGHDT, CDR2 YYEEEE. Germline trimming cut 0 bases from V and 10 bases from J; bases unmatched to any gene: 5. CDR3 length equals 15 residues. The sequencing here drew on peripheral blood, taken on day 0 of AZD1222 vaccination. This clonotype was obtained from an adult in good health. This chain links TRBV5-6 with TRBJ1-6; 9 bases are shared with TRBD1. The CDR3 reads CASSLGTGGGSPLHF. The DNA for the CDR3 is TGTGCCAGCAGCTTGGGTACAGGGGGCGGGTCACCCCTCCACTTT.